These 2 T cell receptor beta chains share one sample of origin, sequenced in a study of blood T cell repertoires in COVID-19. Assay used: immunoSEQ multiplex PCR; TCRdb lists only in-frame clones, some missing. This repertoire shows roughly 260,000 clones, about 87% found once; its top ten account for 2.5% to 3%. The sample comprised PBMCs or T cells enriched from blood (not recorded which). The receptors stem from a woman between 25 and 40 years old with acute COVID-19.

The chain joins TRBV5-4 to TRBJ2-5; D is possibly TRBD2 (6 bases). This CDR3 spans 16 amino acids. Trimming removed 0 bases from V and 5 bases from J, with 17 bases in between. Per the germline V gene, CDR1 is SGHNT and CDR2 is YYREEE (reference sequence). DNA of the CDR3: TGTGCCAGCAGCTTGGGGGGGGAGCCGGCCCGGGAGACCCAGTACTTC. It codes for CASSLGGEPARETQYF.

V gene TRBV18 combines with J gene TRBJ1-1; 9 bases fit TRBD1. The CDR3 runs 16 residues. Germline CDR1 reads KGHSH; CDR2 reads LQKENI. The J segment lost 6 bases and the V segment lost 1 base, leaving 9 bases of the junction unmatched. This CDR3 is CASSPLSDRGVAEAFF. The CDR3 coding sequence is TGTGCCAGCTCACCACTTTCGGACAGGGGAGTCGCTGAAGCTTTCTTT.